This T cell receptor (beta chain) is from a study of OX40 agonist ivuxolimab in advanced cancers. For the study in its entirety: Ivuxolimab, which targeted the costimulatory receptor OX40 (CD134), was an agonistic, fully human IgG2 monoclonal antibody. The purpose of peripheral TCRbeta sequencing was to test whether ivuxolimab changed TCR sequence diversity and led to clonal T-cell expansion. Intravenous ivuxolimab was administered to patients every 2 weeks at six dose levels: 0.01, 0.1, 0.3, 1.5, 3 and 10 mg/kg. Prior anti-PD-1, anti-PD-L1 or anti-CTLA-4 therapy was permitted, and approximately 39% of dose-escalation patients had received checkpoint inhibitors. Of the 50 to 55 patients in dose escalation, about 20 had hepatocellular carcinoma, around 15 had melanoma, 9 had renal cell carcinoma and 9 had head and neck cancer. The monotherapy dose-escalation portion (N ≈ 50 patients) of the phase I ivuxolimab trial is reported in the paper. In the dose-escalation cohort, approximately 82% of patients were male, and the mean age was 60 years with a range of 23 to 79. Partial responses occurred in three dose-escalation patients: two with cutaneous melanoma and one with hepatocellular carcinoma. The full study reports these points: Clonal expansion of both CD4+ and CD8+ blood T cells was observed from baseline to week 6 at doses 0.1 to 3.0 mg/kg. In the 0.1-3.0 mg/kg groups, partial responders were among the patients with the lowest normalized peripheral clonal expansion, particularly in CD8+ T cells. After ivuxolimab, more expanded clones were found on average in CD8+ T cells than in CD4+ T cells. Low levels of normalized T-cell clonal expansion were also shown by some nonresponding patients. Which antigens the clonally expanded peripheral T cells were specific for was not determined.

The cysteine opens and the phenylalanine closes a CDR3 of 15 amino acids. The entry retains the CDR3 DNA only, 45 bases that are in frame from base 1. V and J are truncated by 3 bases and 8 bases respectively, leaving an intervening sequence of 16 bases. The germline V gene provides CDR1 KGHSH and CDR2 LQKENI. To sequence the TCRbeta CDR3 region, genomic DNA was isolated from the sorted cells. The immunoSEQ Assay was used to sequence the TCRbeta CDR3 regions. TCRdb took this table from immuneACCESS and kept in-frame rearrangements with V and J called. Such tables lack part of the clones; where checked against another copy, unresolved V genes explain under half of the gap, and the rest is unexplained. The sample yields over 85,000 clones; about 85% were counted once. The top ten clonotypes cover roughly 1.1% of the sample. The trial excluded patients who had a history of autoimmune disease or were on systemic immunosuppression. Peripheral blood for TCR sequencing was collected from all dose cohorts at baseline, on cycle 4 day 1, and on cycle 7 day 1. Samples were obtained from an open-label, multicenter, first-in-human phase I dose-escalation trial of ivuxolimab. The trial enrolled adults with locally advanced or metastatic head and neck squamous cell, hepatocellular, melanoma or renal cell carcinoma. CD4+ and CD8+ T cells were sorted separately from peripheral blood before TCR sequencing.

With respect to this clone: No cognate antigen has been identified for it. No much larger clone is present one base from it, and per-base qualities are unavailable.

Sequences were derived from CD4+ or CD8+ T cells sorted from blood, sampled in a trial of the OX40 agonist ivuxolimab. Recombination linked TRBV18 to TRBJ1-4; TRBD1 is possibly the D segment (5 matching bases). The TCR originated in an adult with an advanced solid tumor such as melanoma, head and neck, liver or kidney cancer. DNA sequence: TGTGCCAGCTCACCCGCCGGGGGACCCCAAGAAAAACTGTTTTTT. Translated, this gives CASSPAGGPQEKLFF.